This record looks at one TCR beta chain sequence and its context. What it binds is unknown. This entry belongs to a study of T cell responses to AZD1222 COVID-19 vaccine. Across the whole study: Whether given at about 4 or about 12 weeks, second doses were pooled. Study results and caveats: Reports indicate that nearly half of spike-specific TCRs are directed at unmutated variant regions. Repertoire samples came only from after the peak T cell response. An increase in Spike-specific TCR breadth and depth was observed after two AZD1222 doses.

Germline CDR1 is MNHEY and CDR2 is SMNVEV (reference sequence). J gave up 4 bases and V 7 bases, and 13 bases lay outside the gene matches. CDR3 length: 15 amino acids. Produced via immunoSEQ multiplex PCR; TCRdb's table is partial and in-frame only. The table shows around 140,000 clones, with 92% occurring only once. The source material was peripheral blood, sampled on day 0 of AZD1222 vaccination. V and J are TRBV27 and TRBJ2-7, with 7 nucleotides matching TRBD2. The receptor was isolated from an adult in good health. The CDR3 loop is CASTPKRSGIYEQYF. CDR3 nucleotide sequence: TGTGCCAGCACCCCCAAAAGGAGCGGGATATACGAGCAGTACTTC.